The 9 T cell receptor beta chains below were found in one sample sequenced in a study of cytomegalovirus exposure and HLA in healthy donors. Both 60 Vbeta primers and 13 Jbeta primers went into the PCR. Libraries were prepared by immunoSEQ multiplex PCR; TCRdb keeps only in-frame clonotypes and omits some of them. Seen here are about 120,000 clones, roughly 69% observed once, and the top ten hold just under 9.5%. Sequencing input: PBMCs. The receptors originated from a woman aged 35 to 49 in good health and CMV-seropositive.

V usage is TRBV29-1 and J usage is TRBJ2-7; 14 bases map to TRBD2. Trimming cost V 1 base and J 5 bases; bases outside gene matches: 4. Germline V gene data show CDR1 as SQVTM and CDR2 as ANQGSEA. The CDR3 length is 15 residues. The CDR3 nucleotides are TGCAGCGTTGAAGGGGGACTAGCGGGAGTGGACGAGCAGTACTTC. Residues: CSVEGGLAGVDEQYF.

The chain combines TRBV4-1 with TRBJ1-6; D is unclear. In germline, CDR1 is MGHRA, CDR2 YSYEKL. The CDR3 is 16 residues long. Trimming took 0 bases from V and 7 from J, leaving 13 bases between them. The CDR3 loop is CASSQDAVPRNSPLHF. The CDR3 DNA reads as TGCGCCAGCAGCCAAGACGCGGTCCCACGGAATTCACCCCTCCACTTT.

In its sample, this clone was seen a few times. The V gene is TRBV25-1, the J gene TRBJ2-1, with 8 positions matching TRBD2. The CDR3 is 15 amino acids. The V gene end was trimmed by 5 bases and the J gene end by 7 bases; junction bases not matched to a gene: 10. Germline CDR1 is MGHDK and CDR2 is SYGVNS. CDR3 sequence reads: CASSSPGAGGNEQFF. CDR3 bases: TGTGCCAGCAGTTCTCCAGGGGCGGGAGGTAATGAGCAGTTCTTC.

V is TRBV11-2 and J is TRBJ2-5; D not certain. The V and J ends lost 1 base and 2 bases respectively, with 8 bases between them. The CDR3 sequence is 14 residues long. The V gene's germline CDR1 is SGHAT and CDR2 FQNNGV. The CDR3 bases are TGTGCCAGCAGCTTAGTGTACAGACAAGAGACCCAGTACTTC. Amino acids: CASSLVYRQETQYF.

The chain carries TRBV6-1 and TRBJ1-5; 8 bases agree with TRBD1. V lost 6 bases, J lost 3 bases, and 7 bases stayed unmatched. This CDR3 region has 15 residues. Germline CDR1 MNHNS, CDR2 SASEGT. DNA for the CDR3: TGTGCCAGCAGAATGGACAGGGCGAACAATCAGCCCCAGCATTTT. Protein sequence: CASRMDRANNQPQHF.

This rearrangement joins TRBV4-1 to TRBJ2-7; TRBD2 agrees at 9 bases. Germline trimming cut 3 bases from V and 3 bases from J; bases unmatched to any gene: 9. The CDR3 has 16 amino acids. The germline V gene encodes CDR1 MGHRA and CDR2 YSYEKL. CDR3 protein: CASSQSLAGVGYEQYF. The DNA for the CDR3 is TGCGCCAGCAGCCAGTCCTTAGCGGGAGTAGGCTACGAGCAGTACTTC.

This chain links TRBV6-1 with TRBJ2-1; TRBD2 is a possible D gene (5 bases). Trimming removed 6 bases from V and 4 bases from J, with 10 bases in between. The germline gives CDR1 MNHNS, CDR2 SASEGT. The CDR3 is made up of 13 amino acids. For the CDR3, the DNA is TGTGCCAGCAGGGACTCCCGTTACAATGAGCAGTTCTTC. Translation gives CASRDSRYNEQFF.

The chain combines TRBV27 with TRBJ2-5; TRBD1 aligns across 7 bases. CDR1 and CDR2 from the germline V gene are MNHEY and SMNVEV (reference sequence). CDR3 length: 14 residues. Losses at the gene ends were 8 bases for V and 7 bases for J; bases not matched to a gene: 13. The chain's CDR3 is CASGTPGQSMTQYF. CDR3 sequence (DNA): TGTGCCAGCGGGACACCGGGACAGAGTATGACCCAGTACTTC.

The chain couples TRBV28 to TRBJ1-3, with D possibly TRBD1 on 5 matching bases. CDR3 length: 15 residues. Germline-derived CDR1 and CDR2 are MDHEN and SYDVKM. V was pared by 3 bases and J by 0 bases, with 9 bases between. The DNA of the CDR3 is TGTGCCAGCAGTTTTGACAGTGACTCTGGAAACACCATATATTTT. As protein: CASSFDSDSGNTIYF.